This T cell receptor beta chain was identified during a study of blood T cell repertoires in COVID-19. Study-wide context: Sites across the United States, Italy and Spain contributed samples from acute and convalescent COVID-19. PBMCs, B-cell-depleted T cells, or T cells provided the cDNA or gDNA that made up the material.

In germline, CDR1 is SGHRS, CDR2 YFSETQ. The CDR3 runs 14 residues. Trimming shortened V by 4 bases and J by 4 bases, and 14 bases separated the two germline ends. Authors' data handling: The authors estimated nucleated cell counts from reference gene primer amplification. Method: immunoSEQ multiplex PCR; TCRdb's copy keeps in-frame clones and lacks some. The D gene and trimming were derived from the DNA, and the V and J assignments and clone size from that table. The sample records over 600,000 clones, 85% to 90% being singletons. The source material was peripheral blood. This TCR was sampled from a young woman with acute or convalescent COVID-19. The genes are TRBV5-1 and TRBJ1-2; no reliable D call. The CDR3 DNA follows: TGCGCCAGCAGCCCCTCATCCACACGCTATGGCTACACCTTC. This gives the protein CASSPSSTRYGYTF.